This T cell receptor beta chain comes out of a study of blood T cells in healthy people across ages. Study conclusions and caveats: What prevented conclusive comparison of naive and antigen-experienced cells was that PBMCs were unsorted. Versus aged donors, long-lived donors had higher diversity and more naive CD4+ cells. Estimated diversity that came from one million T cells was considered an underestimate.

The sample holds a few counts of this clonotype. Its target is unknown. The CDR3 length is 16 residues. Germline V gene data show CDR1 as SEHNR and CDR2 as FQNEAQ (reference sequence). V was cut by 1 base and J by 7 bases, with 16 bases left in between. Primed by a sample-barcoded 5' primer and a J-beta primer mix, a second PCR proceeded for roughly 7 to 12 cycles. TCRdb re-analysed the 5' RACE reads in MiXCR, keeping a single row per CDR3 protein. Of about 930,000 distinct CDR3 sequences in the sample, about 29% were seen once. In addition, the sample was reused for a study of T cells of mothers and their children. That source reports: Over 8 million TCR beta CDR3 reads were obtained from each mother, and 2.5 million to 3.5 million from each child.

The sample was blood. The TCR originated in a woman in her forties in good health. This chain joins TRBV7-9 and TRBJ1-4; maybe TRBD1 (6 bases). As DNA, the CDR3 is TGTGCCAGCAGCTTAGGTACAGGGAGGTATGCTGAAAAACTGTTTTTT. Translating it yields CASSLGTGRYAEKLFF.